This T cell receptor beta chain is drawn from a study of T cell responses to AZD1222 COVID-19 vaccine. As regards this clone: Its antigen is unidentified.

Overall study findings and caveats: Only after the peak T cell response were repertoires sampled.

Assay: immunoSEQ multiplex PCR; the TCRdb copy retains only in-frame clones and omits some. This table has about 140,000 clones, approximately 95% appearing once. V gave up 7 bases and J gave up 9 bases, with 19 bases separating them. CDR3 length equals 14 residues. Germline values: CDR1 SEHNR, CDR2 FQNEAQ (reference sequence). The chain couples TRBV7-9 to TRBJ2-1; D tentatively reads TRBD1 or TRBD2 (5 bases each). The sequence was obtained from an adult in good health. Sequencing was performed on peripheral blood, taken on day 0 of MenACWY control vaccination. The CDR3 sequence: CASTDRDPRFEQFF. CDR3 coding DNA: TGTGCCAGCACCGACCGGGACCCGAGATTTGAGCAGTTCTTC. Complete variable domain (other parts from reference TRBV7-9 and TRBJ2-1): DTGVSQNPRHKITKRGQNVTFRCDPISEHNRLYWYRQTLGQGPEFLTYFQNEAQLEKSRLLSDRFSAERPKGSFSTLEIQRTEQGDSAMYLCASTDRDPRFEQFFGPGTRLTVL.